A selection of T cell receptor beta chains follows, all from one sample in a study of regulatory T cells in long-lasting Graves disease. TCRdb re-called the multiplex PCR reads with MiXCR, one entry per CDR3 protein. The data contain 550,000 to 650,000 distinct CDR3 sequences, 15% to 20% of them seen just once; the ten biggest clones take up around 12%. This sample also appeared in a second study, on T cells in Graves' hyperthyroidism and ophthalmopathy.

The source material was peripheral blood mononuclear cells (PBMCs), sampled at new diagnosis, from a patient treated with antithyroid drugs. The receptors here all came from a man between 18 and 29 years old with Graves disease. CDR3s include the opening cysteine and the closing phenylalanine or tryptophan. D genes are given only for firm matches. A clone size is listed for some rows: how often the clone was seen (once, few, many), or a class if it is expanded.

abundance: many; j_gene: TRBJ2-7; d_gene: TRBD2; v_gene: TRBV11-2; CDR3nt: TGTGCCAGCAGCTCCGTGCAGGGTATAACTAGCGGGAGACTCTACGAGCAGTACTTC; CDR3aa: CASSSVQGITSGRLYEQYF
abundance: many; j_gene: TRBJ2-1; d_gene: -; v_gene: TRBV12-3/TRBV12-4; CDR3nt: TGTGCCAGGGAGGAGGGACCCTACAATGAGCAGTTCTTC; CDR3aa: CAREEGPYNEQFF
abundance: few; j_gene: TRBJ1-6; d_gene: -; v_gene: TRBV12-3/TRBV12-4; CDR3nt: TGTGCCAGCAGTTTAGGGAGGGCCTCCTATAATTCACCCCTCCACTTT; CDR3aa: CASSLGRASYNSPLHF
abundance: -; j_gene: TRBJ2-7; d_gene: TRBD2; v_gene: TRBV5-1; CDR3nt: TGCGCCAGCCAGCTCCTAGCGGGAGTTTCTAACGAGCAGTACTTC; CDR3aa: CASQLLAGVSNEQYF
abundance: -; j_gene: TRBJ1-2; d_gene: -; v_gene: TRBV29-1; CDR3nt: TGCAGCGTCACGGTGGGCGCTGGGGTTTTCTATGGCTACACCTTC; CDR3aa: CSVTVGAGVFYGYTF
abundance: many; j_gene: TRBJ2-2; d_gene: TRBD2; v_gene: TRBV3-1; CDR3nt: TGTGCCAGCAGCCAAGTTCTAGCGGCAGCCCCGAACACCGGGGAGCTGTTTTTT; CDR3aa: CASSQVLAAAPNTGELFF
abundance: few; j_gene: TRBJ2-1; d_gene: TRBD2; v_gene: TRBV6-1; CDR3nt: TGTGCCAGTGGTAGGCAGGGACTAGCGGGAGTTTCCGGGGATGAGCAGTTCTTC; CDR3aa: CASGRQGLAGVSGDEQFF
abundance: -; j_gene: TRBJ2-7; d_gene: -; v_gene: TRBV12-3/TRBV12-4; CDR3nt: TGTGCCAGCAGTCCGAGGAAAGGCTCCTACGAGCAGTACTTC; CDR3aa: CASSPRKGSYEQYF
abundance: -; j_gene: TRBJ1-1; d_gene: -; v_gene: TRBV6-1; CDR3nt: TGTGCCAGCAGGGAACATCCTTATCCTTTGAACACTGAAGCTTTCTTT; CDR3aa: CASREHPYPLNTEAFF
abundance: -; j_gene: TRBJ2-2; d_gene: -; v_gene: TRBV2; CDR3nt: TGTGCCAGCAGAACAGGGATTAACACCGGGGAGCTGTTTTTT; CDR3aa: CASRTGINTGELFF
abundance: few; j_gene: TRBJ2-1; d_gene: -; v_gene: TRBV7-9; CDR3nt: TGTGCCAGCAGCTTAAAAGGGGGGCTAGTTGACAATGAGCAGTTCTTC; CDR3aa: CASSLKGGLVDNEQFF
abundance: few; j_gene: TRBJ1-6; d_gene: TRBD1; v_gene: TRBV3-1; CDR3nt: TGTGCCAGCAGCCGTGTCGGACAGGCGAATTCACCCCTCCACTTT; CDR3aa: CASSRVGQANSPLHF
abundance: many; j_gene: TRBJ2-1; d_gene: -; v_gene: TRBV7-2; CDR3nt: TGTGCCAGCAGCTTAGACCCGATGAGCTACAATGAGCAGTTCTTC; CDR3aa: CASSLDPMSYNEQFF
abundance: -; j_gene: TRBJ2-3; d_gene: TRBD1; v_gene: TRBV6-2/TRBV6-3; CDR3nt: TGTGCCAGCAGTCCCCCGACAGGGGGCATGAACGTGGATACGCAGTATTTT; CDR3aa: CASSPPTGGMNVDTQYF
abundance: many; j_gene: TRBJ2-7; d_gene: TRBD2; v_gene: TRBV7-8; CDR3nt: TGTGCCAGCAGCCCACCGACTAGCGGGAGGGCCCCCGGAGTGTTC; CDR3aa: CASSPPTSGRAPGVF
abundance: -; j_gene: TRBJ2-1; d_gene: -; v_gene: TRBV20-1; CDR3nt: TGCAGTGCTAGAGATCCATGGCGGGACTACAATGAGCAGTTCTTC; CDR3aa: CSARDPWRDYNEQFF
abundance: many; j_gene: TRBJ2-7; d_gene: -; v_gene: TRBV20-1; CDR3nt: TGCAGTGCCTTGGTTGATACGCGGGACTACGAGCAGTACTTC; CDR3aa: CSALVDTRDYEQYF
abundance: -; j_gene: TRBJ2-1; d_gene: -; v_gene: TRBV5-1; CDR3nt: TGCGCCAGCAGCCGGGATGCCCGTAGCTCCTACAATGAGCAGTTCTTC; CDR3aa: CASSRDARSSYNEQFF
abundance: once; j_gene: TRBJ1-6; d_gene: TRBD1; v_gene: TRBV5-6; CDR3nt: TGTGCCAGCAGCTTAGATACGAACAGGGGTTCACCCCTCCACTTT; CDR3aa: CASSLDTNRGSPLHF
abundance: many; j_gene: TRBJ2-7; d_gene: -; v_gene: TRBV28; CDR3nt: TGTGCCAGCAGTGAACCAGGGGTTTCCTACGAGCAGTACTTC; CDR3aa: CASSEPGVSYEQYF
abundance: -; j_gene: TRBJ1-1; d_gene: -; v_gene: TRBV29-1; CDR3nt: TGCAGCGTCACGGGGGGGGCTAGTGACACTGAAGCTTTCTTT; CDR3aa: CSVTGGASDTEAFF
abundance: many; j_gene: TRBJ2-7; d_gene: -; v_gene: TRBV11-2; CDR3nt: TGTGCCAGCAGCCCTCAGGTGGCTTTCAACTACGAGCAGTACTTC; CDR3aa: CASSPQVAFNYEQYF
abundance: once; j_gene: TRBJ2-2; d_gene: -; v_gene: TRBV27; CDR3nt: TGTGCCAGCAGTGTACAGATGAACACCGGGGAGCTGTTTTTT; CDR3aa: CASSVQMNTGELFF
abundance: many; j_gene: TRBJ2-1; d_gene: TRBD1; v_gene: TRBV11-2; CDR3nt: TGTGCCAGCAGCTTAGCGAGGACAGGTCGCGTAGGTGAGCAGTTCTTC; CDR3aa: CASSLARTGRVGEQFF
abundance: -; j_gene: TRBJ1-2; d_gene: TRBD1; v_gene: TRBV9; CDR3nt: TGTGCCAGCAGCGTAGCTACCGGGACAGGCTATGGCTACACCTTC; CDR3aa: CASSVATGTGYGYTF
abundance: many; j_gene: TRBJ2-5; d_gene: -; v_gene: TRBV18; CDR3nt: TGTGCCAGCTCACCAAGGAGAACCCAAGAGACCCAGTACTTC; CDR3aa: CASSPRRTQETQYF
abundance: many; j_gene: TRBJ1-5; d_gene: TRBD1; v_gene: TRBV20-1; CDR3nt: TGCAGTGCTAGAGACGGGACAGGGGGGGAGCCCCAGCATTTT; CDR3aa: CSARDGTGGEPQHF
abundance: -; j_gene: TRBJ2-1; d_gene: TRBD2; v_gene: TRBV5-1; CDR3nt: TGCGCCAGCAGCTTGGGGACTAGCGGGCTTTACAATGAGCAGTTCTTC; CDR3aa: CASSLGTSGLYNEQFF
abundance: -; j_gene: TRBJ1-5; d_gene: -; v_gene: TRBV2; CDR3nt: TGTGCCAGCACCTTCGGACTCACAGAGGATCAGCCCCAGCATTTT; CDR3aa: CASTFGLTEDQPQHF
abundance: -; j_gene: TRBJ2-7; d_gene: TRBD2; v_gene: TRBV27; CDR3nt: TGTGCCAGCAGCAAACTAGCGGATTTTACCTACGAGCAGTACTTC; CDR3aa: CASSKLADFTYEQYF
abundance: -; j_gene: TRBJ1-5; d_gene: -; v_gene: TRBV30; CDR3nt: TGTGCCTGGAGTGTAGATGGGGCAAATCAGCCCCAGCATTTT; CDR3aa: CAWSVDGANQPQHF
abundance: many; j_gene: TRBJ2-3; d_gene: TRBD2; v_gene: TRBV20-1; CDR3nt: TGCAGTGCTAGTTTTAGCGGGAGGGGCTCAGATACGCAGTATTTT; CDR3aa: CSASFSGRGSDTQYF
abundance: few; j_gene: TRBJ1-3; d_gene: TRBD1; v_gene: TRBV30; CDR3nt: TGTGCCTGGAGTGCAAGGGCGGGACAGGCCATCTCCTCTGGAAACACCATATATTTT; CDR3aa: CAWSARAGQAISSGNTIYF